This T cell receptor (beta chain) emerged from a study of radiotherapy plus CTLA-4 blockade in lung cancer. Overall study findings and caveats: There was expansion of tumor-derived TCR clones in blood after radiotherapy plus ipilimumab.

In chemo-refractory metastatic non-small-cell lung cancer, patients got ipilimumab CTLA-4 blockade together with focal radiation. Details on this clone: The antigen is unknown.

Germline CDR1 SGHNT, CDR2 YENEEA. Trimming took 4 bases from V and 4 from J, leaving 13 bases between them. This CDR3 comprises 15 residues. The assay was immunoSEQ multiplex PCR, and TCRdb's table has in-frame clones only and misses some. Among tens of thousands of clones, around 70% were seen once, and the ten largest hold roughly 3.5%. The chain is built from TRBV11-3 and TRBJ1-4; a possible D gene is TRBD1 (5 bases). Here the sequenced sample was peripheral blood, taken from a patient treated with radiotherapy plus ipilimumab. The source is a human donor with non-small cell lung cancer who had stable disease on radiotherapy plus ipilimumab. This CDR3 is CASSSPGRINEKLFF. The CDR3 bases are TGTGCCAGCAGCTCGCCGGGACGGATTAATGAAAAACTGTTTTTT. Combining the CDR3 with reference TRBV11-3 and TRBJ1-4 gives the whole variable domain EAGVVQSPRYKIIEKKQPVAFWCNPISGHNTLYWYLQNLGQGPELLIRYENEEAVDDSQLPKDRFSAERLKGVDSTLKIQPAELGDSAVYLCASSSPGRINEKLFFGSGTQLSVL.